The clone carrying this T cell receptor (beta chain) was seen a few times. Its target is unknown. Germline-derived CDR1 and CDR2 are SGHKS and YYEKEE (reference sequence). The V end was cut by 1 base, the J end by 2 bases, with 9 bases between. This CDR3 has 14 amino acids. Expressed TCRB transcripts were sequenced after all isolated RNA was converted to cDNA. Profiling relied on immunoSEQ multiplex PCR, and the TCRdb table lists in-frame clones only, not all of them. The sample lists 300,000 or so clones, roughly 8% occurring once. Sorting with CD45RO/CCR7/CD25/CD127/CD95/CD27 yielded naive, central memory, regulatory and stem-like memory CD4+ cells. Purities in excess of 95% were seen in all sorted populations. The data were obtained in a study of beta chain features in type 1 diabetes. Study results and limitations: VDJ junctions from type 1 diabetes patients carried fewer insertions and larger deletions. Any PCR bias toward short templates would affect both groups alike.

This clonotype was obtained from a woman aged 18-29 years in good health. Sequencing was done on a sample of central memory CD4+ T cells from blood. This chain joins TRBV5-5 and TRBJ1-2, with unresolved D. DNA for the CDR3: TGTGCCAGCAGCTTGAGTTCGGCGAACTATGGCTACACCTTC. Protein product: CASSLSSANYGYTF. Drawing the rest from reference TRBV5-5 and TRBJ1-2, the complete variable domain is DAGVTQSPTHLIKTRGQQVTLRCSPISGHKSVSWYQQVLGQGPQFIFQYYEKEERGRGNFPDRFSARQFPNYSSELNVNALLLGDSALYLCASSLSSANYGYTFGSGTRLTVV.